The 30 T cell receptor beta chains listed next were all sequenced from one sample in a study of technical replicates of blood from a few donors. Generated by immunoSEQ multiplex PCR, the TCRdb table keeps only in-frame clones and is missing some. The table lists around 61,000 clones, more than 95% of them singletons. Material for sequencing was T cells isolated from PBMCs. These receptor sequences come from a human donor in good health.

In nucleotides, the CDR3 is TGCGCCAGCAGCACAACCGAGGGTTTCGATGAGCAGTTCTTC. This gives the protein CASSTTEGFDEQFF. This chain links TRBV5-1 with TRBJ2-1; a possible D gene is TRBD2 (5 bases). The germline V gene has CDR1 SGHRS and CDR2 YFSETQ. Trimming left V 4 bases short and J 8 bases short, with 16 bases between. The CDR3 runs to 14 residues.

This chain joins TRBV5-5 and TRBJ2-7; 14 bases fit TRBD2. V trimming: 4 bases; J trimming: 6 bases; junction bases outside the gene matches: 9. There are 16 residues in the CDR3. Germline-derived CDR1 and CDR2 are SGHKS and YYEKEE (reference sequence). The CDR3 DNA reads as TGTGCCAGCAGCCGGACTAGCGGGAGGAAGGAAGCCGAGCAGTACTTC. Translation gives CASSRTSGRKEAEQYF.

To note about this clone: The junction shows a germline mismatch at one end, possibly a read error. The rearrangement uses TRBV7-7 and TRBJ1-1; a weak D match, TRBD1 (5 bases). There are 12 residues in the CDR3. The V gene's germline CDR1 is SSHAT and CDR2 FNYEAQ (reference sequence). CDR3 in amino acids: CASSSVTVEAFF. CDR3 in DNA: TGTGCTAGCAGCTCTGTGACAGTCGAAGCTTTCTTT.

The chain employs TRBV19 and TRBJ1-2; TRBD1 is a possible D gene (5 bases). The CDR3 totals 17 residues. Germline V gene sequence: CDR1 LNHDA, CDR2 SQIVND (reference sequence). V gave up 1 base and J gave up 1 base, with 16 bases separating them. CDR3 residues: CASSIVVGDSDNYGYTF. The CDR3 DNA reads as TGTGCCAGTAGTATAGTGGTTGGAGACAGCGATAACTATGGCTACACCTTC. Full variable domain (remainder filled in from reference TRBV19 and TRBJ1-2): DGGITQSPKYLFRKEGQNVTLSCEQNLNHDAMYWYRQDPGQGLRLIYYSQIVNDFQKGDIAEGYSVSREKKESFPLTVTSAQKNPTAFYLCASSIVVGDSDNYGYTFGSGTRLTVV.

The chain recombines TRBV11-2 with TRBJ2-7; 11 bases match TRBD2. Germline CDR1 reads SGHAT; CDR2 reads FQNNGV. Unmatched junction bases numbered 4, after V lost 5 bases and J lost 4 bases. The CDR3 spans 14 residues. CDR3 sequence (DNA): TGTGCCAGCAGCGGACTAGCGGGCCGATACGAGCAGTACTTC. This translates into CASSGLAGRYEQYF.

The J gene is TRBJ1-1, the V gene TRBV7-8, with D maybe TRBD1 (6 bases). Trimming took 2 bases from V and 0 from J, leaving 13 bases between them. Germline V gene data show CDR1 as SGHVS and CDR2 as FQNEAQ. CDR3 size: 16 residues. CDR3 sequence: CASSLRTGLMNTEAFF. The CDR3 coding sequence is TGTGCCAGCAGCTTAAGAACAGGGCTCATGAACACTGAAGCTTTCTTT.

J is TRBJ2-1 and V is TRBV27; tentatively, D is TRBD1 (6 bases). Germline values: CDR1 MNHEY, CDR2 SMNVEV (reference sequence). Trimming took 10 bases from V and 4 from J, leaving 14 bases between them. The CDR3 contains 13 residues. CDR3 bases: TGTGCCACCCGGACAGATCCTTACAATGAGCAGTTCTTC. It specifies CATRTDPYNEQFF.

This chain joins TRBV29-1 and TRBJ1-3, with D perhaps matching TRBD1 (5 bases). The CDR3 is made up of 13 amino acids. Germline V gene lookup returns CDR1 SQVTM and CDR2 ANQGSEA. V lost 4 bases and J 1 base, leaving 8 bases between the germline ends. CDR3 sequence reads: CSVAGDSGNTIYF. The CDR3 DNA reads TGCAGCGTTGCGGGGGATTCTGGAAACACCATATATTTT. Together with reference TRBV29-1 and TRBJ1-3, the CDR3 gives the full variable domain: SAVISQKPSRDICQRGTSLTIQCQVDSQVTMMFWYRQQPGQSLTLIATANQGSEATYESGFVIDKFPISRPNLTFSTLTVSNMSPEDSSIYLCSVAGDSGNTIYFGEGSWLTVV.

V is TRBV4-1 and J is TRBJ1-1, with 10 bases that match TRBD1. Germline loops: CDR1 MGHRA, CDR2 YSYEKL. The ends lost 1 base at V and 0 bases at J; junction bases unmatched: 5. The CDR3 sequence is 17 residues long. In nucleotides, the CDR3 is TGCGCCAGCAGCCAAGGTGGACAGGGGGGAATGAACACTGAAGCTTTCTTT. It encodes CASSQGGQGGMNTEAFF.

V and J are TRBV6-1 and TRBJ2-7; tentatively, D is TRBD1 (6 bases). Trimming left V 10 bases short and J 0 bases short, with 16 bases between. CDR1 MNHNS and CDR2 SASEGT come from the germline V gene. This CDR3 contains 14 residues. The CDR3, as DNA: TGTGCCACCACCGAACAGGGTCTCTCCTACGAGCAGTACTTC. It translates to CATTEQGLSYEQYF.

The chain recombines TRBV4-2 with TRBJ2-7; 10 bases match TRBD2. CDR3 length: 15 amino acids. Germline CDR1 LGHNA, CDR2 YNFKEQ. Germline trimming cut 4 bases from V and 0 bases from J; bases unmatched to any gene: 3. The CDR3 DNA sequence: TGTGCCAGCAGCCTCGGACTAGCGGCCTCCTACGAGCAGTACTTC. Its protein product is CASSLGLAASYEQYF.

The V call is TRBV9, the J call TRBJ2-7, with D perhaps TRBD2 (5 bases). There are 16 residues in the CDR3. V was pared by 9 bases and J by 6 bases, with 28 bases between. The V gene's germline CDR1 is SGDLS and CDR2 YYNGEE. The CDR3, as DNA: TGTGCCAACGAATTATGGGTGGCCAGCGGTGAAGGCGAGCAGTACTTC. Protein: CANELWVASGEGEQYF.

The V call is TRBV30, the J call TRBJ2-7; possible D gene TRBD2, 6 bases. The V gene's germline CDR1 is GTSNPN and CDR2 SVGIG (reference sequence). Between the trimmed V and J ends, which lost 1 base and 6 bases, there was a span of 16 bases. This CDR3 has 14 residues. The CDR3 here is CAWSGAGTSSEQYF. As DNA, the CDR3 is TGTGCCTGGAGTGGGGCGGGGACCTCTTCCGAGCAGTACTTC.

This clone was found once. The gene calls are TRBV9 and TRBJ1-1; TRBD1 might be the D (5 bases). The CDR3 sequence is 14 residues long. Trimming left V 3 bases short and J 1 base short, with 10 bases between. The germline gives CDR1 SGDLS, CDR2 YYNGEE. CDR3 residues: CASSARQGNTEAFF. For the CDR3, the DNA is TGTGCCAGCAGCGCCAGGCAGGGGAACACTGAAGCTTTCTTT.

The CDR3 DNA reads as TGTGCCAGCAGGAAGGGGACTAACGAGCAGTACTTC. Translating gives CASRKGTNEQYF. This chain joins TRBV6-5 and TRBJ2-7; 7 bases align to TRBD2. The V gene end was trimmed by 6 bases and the J gene end by 5 bases; junction bases not matched to a gene: 4. This CDR3 is built from 12 residues. From germline, CDR1 is MNHEY and CDR2 SVGAGI.

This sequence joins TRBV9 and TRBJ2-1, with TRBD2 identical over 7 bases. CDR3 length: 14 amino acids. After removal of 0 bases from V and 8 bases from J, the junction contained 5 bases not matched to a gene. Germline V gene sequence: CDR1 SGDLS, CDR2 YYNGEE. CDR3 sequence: CASSVEMGRDEQFF. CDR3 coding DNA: TGTGCCAGCAGCGTAGAGATGGGGAGGGATGAGCAGTTCTTC. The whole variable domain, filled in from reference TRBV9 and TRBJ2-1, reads DSGVTQTPKHLITATGQRVTLRCSPRSGDLSVYWYQQSLDQGLQFLIQYYNGEERAKGNILERFSAQQFPDLHSELNLSSLELGDSALYFCASSVEMGRDEQFFGPGTRLTVL.

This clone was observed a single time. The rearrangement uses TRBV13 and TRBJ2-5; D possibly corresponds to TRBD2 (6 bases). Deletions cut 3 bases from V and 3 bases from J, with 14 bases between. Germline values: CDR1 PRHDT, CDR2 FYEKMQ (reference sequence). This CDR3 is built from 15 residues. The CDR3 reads CASSLTGEGEETQYF. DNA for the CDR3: TGTGCCAGCAGCTTGACGGGAGAGGGAGAAGAGACCCAGTACTTC.

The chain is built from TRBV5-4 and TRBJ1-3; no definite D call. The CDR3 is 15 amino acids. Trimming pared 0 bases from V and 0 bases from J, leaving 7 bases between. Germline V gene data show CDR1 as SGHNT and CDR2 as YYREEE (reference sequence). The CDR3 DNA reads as TGTGCCAGCAGCTTGGGTAGTGGCTCTGGAAACACCATATATTTT. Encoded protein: CASSLGSGSGNTIYF.

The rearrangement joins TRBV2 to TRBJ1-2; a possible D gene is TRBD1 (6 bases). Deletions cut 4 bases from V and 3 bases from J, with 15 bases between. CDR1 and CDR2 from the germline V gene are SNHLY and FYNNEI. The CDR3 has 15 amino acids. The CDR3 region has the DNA TGTGCCAGCAGTGTTAACAGGGTGGTGGACTATGGCTACACCTTC. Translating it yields CASSVNRVVDYGYTF.

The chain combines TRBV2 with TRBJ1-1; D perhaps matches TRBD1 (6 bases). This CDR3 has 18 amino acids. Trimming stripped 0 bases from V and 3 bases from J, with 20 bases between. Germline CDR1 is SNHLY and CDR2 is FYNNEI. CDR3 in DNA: TGTGCCAGCAGTGAAGCGGGGGCAGGGACGATTGAGGACACTGAAGCTTTCTTT. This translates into CASSEAGAGTIEDTEAFF.

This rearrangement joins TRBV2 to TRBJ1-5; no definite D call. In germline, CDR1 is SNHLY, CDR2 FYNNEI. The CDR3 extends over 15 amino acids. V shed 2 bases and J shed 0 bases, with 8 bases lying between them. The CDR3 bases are TGTGCCAGCAGTGAACAACACAATAGCAATCAGCCCCAGCATTTT. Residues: CASSEQHNSNQPQHF.

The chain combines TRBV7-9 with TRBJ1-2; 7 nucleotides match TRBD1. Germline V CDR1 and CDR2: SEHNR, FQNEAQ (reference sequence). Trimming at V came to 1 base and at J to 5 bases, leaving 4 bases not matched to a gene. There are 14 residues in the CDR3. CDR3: CASSLGGQLYGYTF. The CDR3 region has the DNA TGTGCCAGCAGCTTAGGGGGACAGCTATATGGCTACACCTTC. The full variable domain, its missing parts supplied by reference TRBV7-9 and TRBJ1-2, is DTGVSQNPRHKITKRGQNVTFRCDPISEHNRLYWYRQTLGQGPEFLTYFQNEAQLEKSRLLSDRFSAERPKGSFSTLEIQRTEQGDSAMYLCASSLGGQLYGYTFGSGTRLTVV.

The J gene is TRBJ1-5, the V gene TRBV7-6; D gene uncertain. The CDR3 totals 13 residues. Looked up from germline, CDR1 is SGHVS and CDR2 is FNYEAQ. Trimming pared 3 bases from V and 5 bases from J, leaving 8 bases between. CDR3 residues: CASSLGGHQPQHF. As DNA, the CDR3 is TGTGCCAGCAGCTTGGGAGGGCATCAGCCCCAGCATTTT.

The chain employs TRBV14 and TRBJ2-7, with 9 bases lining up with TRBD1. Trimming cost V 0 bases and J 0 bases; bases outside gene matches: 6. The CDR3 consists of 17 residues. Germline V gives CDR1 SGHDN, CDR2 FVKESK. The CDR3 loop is CASSQDPRQGGSYEQYF. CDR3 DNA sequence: TGTGCCAGCAGCCAAGACCCCCGACAGGGGGGCTCCTACGAGCAGTACTTC.

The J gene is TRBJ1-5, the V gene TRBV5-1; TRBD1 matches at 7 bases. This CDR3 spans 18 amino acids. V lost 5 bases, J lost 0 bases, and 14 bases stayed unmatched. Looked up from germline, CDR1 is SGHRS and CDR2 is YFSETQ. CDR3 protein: CASSPGGGRFNSNQPQHF. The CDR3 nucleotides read TGCGCCAGCAGTCCTGGAGGGGGCAGGTTTAATAGCAATCAGCCCCAGCATTTT.

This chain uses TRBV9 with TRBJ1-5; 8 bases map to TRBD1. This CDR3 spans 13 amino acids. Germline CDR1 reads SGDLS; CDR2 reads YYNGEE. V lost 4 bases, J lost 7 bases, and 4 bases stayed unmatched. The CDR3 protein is CASSPPGGQPQHF. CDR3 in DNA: TGTGCCAGCAGCCCACCAGGGGGCCAGCCCCAGCATTTT.

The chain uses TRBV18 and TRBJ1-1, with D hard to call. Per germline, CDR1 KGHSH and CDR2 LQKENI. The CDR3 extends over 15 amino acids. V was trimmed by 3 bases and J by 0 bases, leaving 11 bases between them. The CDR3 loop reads CASSPIEVMNTEAFF. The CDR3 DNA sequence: TGTGCCAGCTCACCCATAGAAGTGATGAACACTGAAGCTTTCTTT.

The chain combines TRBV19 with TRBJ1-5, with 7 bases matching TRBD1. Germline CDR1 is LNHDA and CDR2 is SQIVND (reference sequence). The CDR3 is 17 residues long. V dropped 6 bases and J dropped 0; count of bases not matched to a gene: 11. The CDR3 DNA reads TGTGCCAGTAGGTTGACAGGGCGAGGGAATAGCAATCAGCCCCAGCATTTT. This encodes CASRLTGRGNSNQPQHF.

CDR3 sequence: CASEDSFTYEQYF. Here the CDR3 DNA reads TGTGCCAGCGAGGACAGCTTTACCTACGAGCAGTACTTC. The V gene is TRBV2, the J gene TRBJ2-7, with TRBD1 as a possible D gene (6 bases). The CDR3 spans 13 residues. Trimming took 8 bases from V and 2 from J, leaving 13 bases between them. Germline V gene data show CDR1 as SNHLY and CDR2 as FYNNEI.

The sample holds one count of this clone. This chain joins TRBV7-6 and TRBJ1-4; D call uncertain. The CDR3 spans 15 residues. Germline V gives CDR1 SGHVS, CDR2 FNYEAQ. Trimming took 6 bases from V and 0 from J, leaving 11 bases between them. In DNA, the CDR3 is TGTGCCAGCAGTTACGGGGTTGCAACTAATGAAAAACTGTTTTTT. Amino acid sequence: CASSYGVATNEKLFF.